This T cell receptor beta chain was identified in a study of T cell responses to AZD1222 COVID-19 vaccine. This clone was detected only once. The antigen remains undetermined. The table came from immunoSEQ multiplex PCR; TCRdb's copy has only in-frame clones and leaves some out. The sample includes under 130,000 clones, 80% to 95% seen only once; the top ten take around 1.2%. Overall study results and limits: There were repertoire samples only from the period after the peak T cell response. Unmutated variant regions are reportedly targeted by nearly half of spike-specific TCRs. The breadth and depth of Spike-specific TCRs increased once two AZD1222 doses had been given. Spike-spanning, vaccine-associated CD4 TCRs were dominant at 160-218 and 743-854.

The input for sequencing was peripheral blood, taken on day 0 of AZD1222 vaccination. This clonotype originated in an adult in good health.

CDR3 protein: CASSLVTTAAKNIQYF. CDR3 coding DNA: TGCGCCAGCAGCTTGGTGACAACCGCAGCCAAAAACATTCAGTACTTC. The V call is TRBV5-1, the J call TRBJ2-4; D is ambiguous. This CDR3 is built from 16 residues. Per germline, CDR1 SGHRS and CDR2 YFSETQ. Trimming removed 0 bases from V and 0 bases from J, with 10 bases in between.